A selection of T cell receptor beta chains follows, all from one sample in a study of T cell responses to AZD1222 COVID-19 vaccine. Sequencing used immunoSEQ multiplex PCR; TCRdb keeps in-frame clones, though not all of them. Of tens of thousands of clones in the sample, roughly 90% were seen once. This sample comprised peripheral blood, obtained on day 0 of AZD1222 vaccination. The receptors originated from an adult in good health. CDR3s include the opening cysteine and the closing phenylalanine or tryptophan. The D gene is left open where the match is weak. Only part of the rows carry a size: once, few, many, or a class if the clone is expanded.

length	D	size	V	J	CDR3	DNA
12	-	-	TRBV27	TRBJ1-5	CASSLVGQPQHF	TGTGCCAGCAGTTTGGTGGGTCAGCCCCAGCATTTT
17	TRBD1	-	TRBV29-1	TRBJ2-2	CSVEDRARTGGTGELFF	TGCAGCGTTGAAGATCGGGCCCGGACAGGGGGGACCGGGGAGCTGTTTTTT
17	TRBD2	-	TRBV19	TRBJ2-3	CASRPPRLAGSTDTQYF	TGTGCCAGTAGACCCCCCCGGCTAGCGGGGAGCACAGATACGCAGTATTTT
13	-	-	TRBV7-8	TRBJ1-2	CASSLEAVSGYTF	TGTGCCAGCAGCTTAGAGGCAGTATCTGGCTACACCTTC
15	-	-	TRBV18	TRBJ2-6	CASSPQGSGANVLTF	TGTGCCAGCTCACCCCAGGGTTCTGGGGCCAACGTCCTGACTTTC
13	-	-	TRBV28	TRBJ1-5	CASSFGGYQPQHF	TGTGCCAGCAGTTTCGGCGGTTATCAGCCCCAGCATTTT
14	-	-	TRBV11-3	TRBJ1-2	CASSGPWLKSGYTF	TGTGCCAGCAGCGGCCCGTGGCTGAAGAGTGGCTACACCTTC
15	-	-	TRBV9	TRBJ2-1	CASSVELEWGNEQFF	TGTGCCAGCAGCGTAGAGCTAGAATGGGGCAATGAGCAGTTCTTC
11	-	once	TRBV20-1	TRBJ2-5	CSAKRQETQYF	TGCAGTGCTAAGCGACAAGAGACCCAGTACTTC
11	-	-	TRBV25-1	TRBJ1-1	CARESNTEAFF	TGTGCCAGAGAAAGCAATACTGAAGCTTTCTTT
16	TRBD2	-	TRBV18	TRBJ2-1	CASSPRGLAGGSEQFF	TGTGCCAGCTCACCACGCGGACTAGCGGGAGGTAGTGAGCAGTTCTTC
14	-	-	TRBV28	TRBJ1-1	CASSLRTGNTEAFF	TGTGCCAGCAGTTTAAGGACGGGAAACACTGAAGCTTTCTTT
15	-	-	TRBV28	TRBJ2-1	CASTSYGTRHNEQFF	TGTGCCAGCACCTCCTATGGGACGCGCCACAATGAGCAGTTCTTC
18	-	once	TRBV7-8	TRBJ1-5	CASSLAPRGRREDQPQHF	TGTGCCAGCAGCTTAGCCCCTCGGGGACGGCGGGAGGATCAGCCCCAGCATTTT
15	-	-	TRBV27	TRBJ1-2	CASSLGAATNYGYTF	TGTGCCAGCAGTTTAGGGGCGGCCACTAACTATGGCTACACCTTC
13	-	-	TRBV27	TRBJ2-7	CASSSHLNYEQYF	TGTGCCAGCAGTTCGCACCTCAACTACGAGCAGTACTTC